Here is one T cell receptor (beta chain) with its context. Using immunoSEQ multiplex PCR, the repertoire was profiled, and TCRdb retains in-frame clones only, with some absent. Found here are 110,000 to 150,000 clones, roughly 92% of them singletons; the top ten hold 5% to 6.5%. The sample is drawn from a study of T cell responses to AZD1222 COVID-19 vaccine. Trimming stripped 1 base from V and 0 bases from J, with 8 bases between. CDR1 is SGHKS, CDR2 YYEKEE, per germline (reference sequence). CDR3 size: 14 residues. V is TRBV5-5 and J is TRBJ2-7; D is perhaps TRBD2 (5 bases). The input for sequencing was peripheral blood, taken on day 0 of AZD1222 vaccination. This receptor was taken from an adult in good health. Here the CDR3 reads CASSLRGDSYEQYF. CDR3 coding DNA: TGTGCCAGCAGCTTGCGGGGAGACTCCTACGAGCAGTACTTC. Supplemented by reference TRBV5-5 and TRBJ2-7, the full variable domain reads DAGVTQSPTHLIKTRGQQVTLRCSPISGHKSVSWYQQVLGQGPQFIFQYYEKEERGRGNFPDRFSARQFPNYSSELNVNALLLGDSALYLCASSLRGDSYEQYFGPGTRLTVT.